Following are 23 T cell receptor beta chains from one sample sequenced in a study of blood T cell repertoires in COVID-19. Sequenced by immunoSEQ multiplex PCR; TCRdb stores in-frame clones only, minus some. Of about 97,000 clones listed, more than 90% are singletons. Sequenced sample: peripheral blood. These receptors were taken from a woman in her forties or fifties with COVID-19, enrolled during active disease.

The J gene is TRBJ1-1, the V gene TRBV19; D is unresolved. The CDR3 extends over 13 amino acids. The germline V and J ends were trimmed by 7 bases and 3 bases, with 12 bases remaining between them. CDR1 and CDR2 (germline): LNHDA, SQIVND (reference sequence). CDR3 loop: CASIKESYTEAFF. CDR3 coding DNA: TGTGCCAGTATTAAGGAGTCCTACACTGAAGCTTTCTTT.

This clone was seen once. This sequence joins TRBV19 and TRBJ2-7; 9 positions match TRBD1. CDR1 and CDR2 from the germline V gene are LNHDA and SQIVND (reference sequence). The CDR3 is made up of 14 amino acids. Unmatched junction bases numbered 2, after V lost 3 bases and J lost 2 bases. The CDR3 loop is CASSMGTGPYEQYV. The CDR3 nucleotides read TGTGCCAGTAGTATGGGGACAGGGCCCTACGAGCAGTACGTC.

The chain combines TRBV11-3 with TRBJ1-1, with a possible D match to TRBD1 (6 bases). The CDR3 length is 14 residues. CDR1 SGHNT and CDR2 YENEEA come from the germline V gene. V gave up 4 bases and J gave up 3 bases, with 12 bases separating them. The CDR3 is CASSSRGPDTEAFF. The CDR3 bases are TGTGCCAGCAGCTCCAGGGGCCCTGACACTGAAGCTTTCTTT.

The chain uses TRBV4-1 and TRBJ2-1; 7 bases are a match to TRBD2. The trim removed 0 bases at V and 3 bases at J, leaving 5 bases unmatched. The CDR3 extends over 16 amino acids. CDR1 and CDR2 (germline): MGHRA, YSYEKL. The CDR3, as DNA: TGCGCCAGCAGCCAAGAAAGGCTAGCGGTCTACAATGAGCAGTTCTTC. Protein product: CASSQERLAVYNEQFF.

The genes are TRBV6-5 and TRBJ2-5; the D gene is possibly TRBD2 (5 bases). Trimming pared 9 bases from V and 1 base from J, leaving 9 bases between. In germline, CDR1 is MNHEY, CDR2 SVGAGI. The CDR3 runs 12 residues. The CDR3 sequence: CASRRGQETQYF. The CDR3 DNA is TGTGCCAGTCGACGGGGCCAAGAGACCCAGTACTTC.

The gene calls are TRBV30 and TRBJ2-2; D perhaps matches TRBD1 (6 bases). The CDR3 is 16 amino acids. V was cut by 0 bases and J by 4 bases, with 15 bases left in between. Germline V gene lookup returns CDR1 GTSNPN and CDR2 SVGIG (reference sequence). CDR3 amino acids: CAWSVRGGWGTGELFF. Here the CDR3 DNA reads TGTGCCTGGAGTGTAAGAGGGGGTTGGGGCACCGGGGAGCTGTTTTTT.

The chain uses TRBV10-3 and TRBJ1-1, with D possibly being TRBD1 (6 bases). The CDR3 is 15 amino acids. Germline CDR1 and CDR2: ENHRY and SYGVKD. The V gene lost 8 bases and the J gene lost 2 bases, with 18 bases spanning the gap. CDR3 in amino acids: CAISDYGRGNTEAFF. The DNA of the CDR3 is TGTGCCATCTCGGATTATGGCAGGGGAAACACTGAAGCTTTCTTT.

The J gene is TRBJ1-6, the V gene TRBV2; weak D call: TRBD1 (5 bases). The germline gives CDR1 SNHLY, CDR2 FYNNEI. This CDR3 spans 15 amino acids. Trimming pared 3 bases from V and 14 bases from J, leaving 20 bases between. DNA of the CDR3: TGTGCCAGCAGTGAGGAAGAGGCGGGACGCTTGGCCCTCCACTTT. Protein product: CASSEEEAGRLALHF.

The rearrangement joins TRBV11-2 to TRBJ2-7; 8 nucleotides agree with TRBD1. V lost 5 bases, J lost 4 bases, and 10 bases stayed unmatched. Germline CDR1 SGHAT, CDR2 FQNNGV. CDR3 length equals 15 residues. DNA for the CDR3: TGTGCCAGCAGCCCCGACAGGGGAAGTGGGTACGAGCAGTACGTC. This encodes CASSPDRGSGYEQYV.

The rearrangement uses TRBV3-1 (or the pseudogene TRBV3-2) and TRBJ1-3, with a possible D match to TRBD1 (5 bases). Per the germline V gene, CDR1 is LGHDT and CDR2 is YNNKEL (reference sequence). The CDR3 has 16 residues. V lost 1 base, J lost 2 bases, and 12 bases lay in between. The CDR3 nucleotides read TGTGCCAGCAGCCAAGGAGGCAGGGCGACTGGAAACACCATATATTTT. Translated: CASSQGGRATGNTIYF.

The genes are TRBV3-1 (or the pseudogene TRBV3-2) and TRBJ1-4; D is unresolved. This CDR3 has 13 amino acids. The germline V gene encodes CDR1 LGHDT and CDR2 YNNKEL (reference sequence). V lost 6 bases and J 8 bases, leaving 13 bases between the germline ends. In nucleotides, the CDR3 is TGTGCCAGCAGGGGTACGGGAGAGGAAAAACTGTTTTTT. As protein: CASRGTGEEKLFF.

The chain combines TRBV6-1 with TRBJ2-1, with 14 bases identical to TRBD2. This CDR3 has 15 residues. Per germline, CDR1 MNHNS and CDR2 SASEGT. Losses at the gene ends were 1 base for V and 15 bases for J; bases not matched to a gene: 8. Written as DNA, the CDR3 is TGTGCCAGCAGTGAAGGGGGACTAGCGGGGGCCGACCGGTTCTTC. It yields the protein CASSEGGLAGADRFF.

The genes are TRBV12-3 or TRBV12-4 and TRBJ2-5; no reliable D call. The CDR3 is 13 amino acids. Trimming took off 5 bases at V and 5 bases at J, with 12 bases between the two ends. The CDR3 here is CASSPQDTETQYF. DNA for the CDR3: TGTGCCAGCAGTCCCCAGGATACGGAGACCCAGTACTTC.

V is TRBV7-2 and J is TRBJ1-5, with 9 positions matching TRBD1. Trimming removed 5 bases from V and 0 bases from J; junction bases left unmatched: 8. This CDR3 is built from 17 residues. CDR1 and CDR2 from the germline V gene are SGHTA and FQGNSA. DNA of the CDR3: TGTGCCAGCAGCCGCGGGACAGGGACGGATAGCAATCAGCCCCAGCATTTT. Its translation is CASSRGTGTDSNQPQHF.

The sample holds a few counts of this clone. V is TRBV24-1 and J is TRBJ2-1; 10 positions match TRBD1. CDR1 KGHDR and CDR2 SFDVKD come from the germline V gene. With 8 bases clipped from V and 8 bases from J, the junction kept 5 bases outside the gene matches. The CDR3 has 13 residues. CDR3: CATTGQGSYEQFF. CDR3 nucleotides: TGTGCCACCACGGGACAGGGGTCGTATGAGCAGTTCTTC.

This rearrangement joins TRBV5-1 to TRBJ1-2; 8 nucleotides align to TRBD1. The germline CDR1 and CDR2 sequences are SGHRS and YFSETQ. V dropped 3 bases and J dropped 8; count of bases not matched to a gene: 9. There are 14 residues in the CDR3. CDR3 bases: TGCGCCAGCAGCTCGGCGACAGGGGCCAGGGGCTACACCTTC. This codes for CASSSATGARGYTF. Drawing the rest from reference TRBV5-1 and TRBJ1-2, the complete variable domain is KAGVTQTPRYLIKTRGQQVTLSCSPISGHRSVSWYQQTPGQGLQFLFEYFSETQRNKGNFPGRFSGRQFSNSRSEMNVSTLELGDSALYLCASSSATGARGYTFGSGTRLTVV.

This clone was detected only a few times. V and J are TRBV6-2 or TRBV6-3 and TRBJ2-7, with TRBD1 matching 10 bases. The CDR3 has 16 amino acids. The germline V gene encodes CDR1 MNHEY and CDR2 SVGEGT. Trimming removed 2 bases from V and 3 bases from J; junction bases left unmatched: 7. The CDR3 here is CASSYGDRGFIYEQYV. As DNA, the CDR3 is TGTGCCAGCAGTTACGGGGACAGGGGATTCATCTACGAGCAGTACGTC.

This chain joins TRBV7-2 and TRBJ1-5, with no clear D. CDR1 SGHTA and CDR2 FQGNSA come from the germline V gene. This CDR3 has 13 residues. V gave up 3 bases and J gave up 6 bases, with 9 bases separating them. The CDR3 sequence is CASSFEPGQPQHF. DNA for the CDR3: TGTGCCAGCAGCTTTGAGCCTGGTCAGCCCCAGCATTTT.

This chain links TRBV5-1 with TRBJ2-2; TRBD1 is a possible D gene (6 bases). CDR1 is SGHRS, CDR2 YFSETQ, per germline. Trimming removed 6 bases at V and 6 bases at J, with 18 bases between. This CDR3 is 15 amino acids long. The CDR3 spells CASTNTGFGAGELFF. CDR3 nucleotide sequence: TGCGCCAGCACCAATACAGGGTTTGGGGCCGGGGAGCTGTTTTTT.

The rearrangement uses TRBV5-1 and TRBJ1-6; 9 bases are a match to TRBD1. The length of the CDR3 is 15 residues. The germline CDR1 and CDR2 sequences are SGHRS and YFSETQ. V dropped 1 base and J dropped 8; count of bases not matched to a gene: 4. The DNA for the CDR3 is TGCGCCAGCAGCTTGAAAAGACAGGGGGATTCACCCCTCCACTTT. This gives the protein CASSLKRQGDSPLHF.

This rearrangement joins TRBV19 to TRBJ1-5, with D tentatively TRBD1 (6 bases). CDR1 is LNHDA, CDR2 SQIVND, per germline (reference sequence). The CDR3 is 14 residues long. Trimming removed 5 bases at V and 6 bases at J, with 14 bases between. This CDR3 reads CASSLGQLSQPQHF. The CDR3 nucleotides read TGTGCCAGTAGTCTCGGACAGTTAAGTCAGCCCCAGCATTTT.

V gene TRBV12-2 combines with J gene TRBJ2-7; the table gives TRBD2 as D, unverified against the DNA. TRBV12-2 is given as a pseudogene. The CDR3 is 16 amino acids. CDR3 residues: CASRLGVRRGGYEQYV. CDR3 DNA sequence: TGTGCAAGTCGCTTAGGGGTCAGGCGGGGTGGCTACGAGCAGTACGTC.

The rearrangement links TRBV29-1 to TRBJ1-5; 8 bases are shared with TRBD1. CDR1 is SQVTM, CDR2 ANQGSEA, per germline. V dropped 6 bases and J dropped 8; count of bases not matched to a gene: 21. CDR3 length equals 17 residues. The CDR3 nucleotides are TGCAGCGTGAGGCGGACAGGGATGAGAGTCGGGGGCGAGCCCCAGCATTTT. Translated: CSVRRTGMRVGGEPQHF. The full variable domain, in which reference TRBV29-1 and TRBJ1-5 provide the parts outside the CDR3, is SAVISQKPSRDICQRGTSLTIQCQVDSQVTMMFWYRQQPGQSLTLIATANQGSEATYESGFVIDKFPISRPNLTFSTLTVSNMSPEDSSIYLCSVRRTGMRVGGEPQHFGDGTRLSIL.